This T cell receptor (beta chain) was captured by sequencing in a study of cytomegalovirus exposure and HLA in healthy donors (dated by TCRdb to 2017 to 2019). Regarding the complete study: According to an earlier analysis of 587 of the donors, some 170 million T cells yielded 100 million or so unique TCR beta sequences and around 300 Gb of sequence data. About 280 gigabases of sequencing data and 70 million to 95 million unique TCR sequences made up an early release that covered under 750 HLA-typed donors. The genetic ancestry cluster associated with self-reported Caucasian donors included 70% to 85% of the 300 to 450 genotyped donors. The study aimed to test whether cataloging public T cell receptors could reveal signatures of past pathogen exposure. The T cell repertoires of 666 subjects were profiled by immunosequencing and related to cytomegalovirus serostatus. A separate validation cohort of roughly 130 different subjects was used in addition to the 666-subject first cohort. High-throughput TCR immunosequencing, statistical association of individual TCRs with disease status, and machine learning were combined to predict cytomegalovirus infection status. In a later analysis, previously published TCR beta repertoires from 500 to 750 donors were re-analyzed and high-resolution HLA genotyping was added so that TCR occurrence patterns could be studied. The later analysis used no new phenotypic data to find candidate immune exposures, relying instead on TCR beta sequences and their occurrence across donors. An earlier analysis of about 600 of the donors used high-throughput TCR beta sequencing to judge whether each TCR beta V gene segment behaved as functional or pseudogenic. Donor age, sex, ethnicity and CMV serostatus were compiled together with the repertoire data. A later genetic analysis took genome-wide SNP genotypes for about 55% of the roughly 670 donors and used that subset as a discovery cohort. Every discovery cohort repertoire had been produced on one sequencing platform. HLA typing included class I and class II loci at four-digit resolution. Typing coverage varied by locus: roughly 629-640 donors for A, B, C, DRB1 and DQB1; roughly 560 for DQA1; around 610 for DPA1; 450 to 480 for DPB1. Because of strong linkage in the cohort, roughly five DR-DQ haplotypes were treated as single units for association and clustering. Across around 400 genotyped donors of the cohort, an average of approximately 240,000 unique TCR beta nucleotide sequences per donor were sequenced, and approximately 19% of those sequences were non-productive. Overall results and qualifications from the work: Because some donors lacked HLA typing at each locus, the association tests relied only on the typed subset. While some public TCRs were present in many individuals, most TCR sequences turned up only very rarely across donors. Compared with the roughly 670-donor mean, donors in an Asian-associated ancestry cluster had fewer N-insertions in productive TCRs, according to a later genetic analysis. Specific HLA alleles were associated with over 15,000 TCR beta sequences at a false discovery rate of 0.05 in a later analysis. According to the authors, the approach could potentially be generalized to other disease states and immunological phenotypes. A further reported finding was that TCR beta sequences accurately predicted the HLA-A and HLA-B alleles for most subjects in the first cohort. Correlated functional status among segregating V segments might reflect linkage disequilibrium, but an unknown experimental factor could not be ruled out. In this cohort, only TCR beta chains were sequenced, and detectable features were limited by the absence of alpha or paired-chain data. CMV serostatus was the only immune exposure information available for the cohort. Presence/absence analyses assumed roughly uniform sequencing depth across donors, an assumption that may not hold. In both the original and validation cohorts, the classifier was reported to diagnose cytomegalovirus status with high specificity and sensitivity. A total of 150 or so TCR beta chains were listed by the study as associated with cytomegalovirus. Strong co-occurrence of HLA alleles, especially DR and DQ, made assigning TCR associations to individual alleles difficult. An association between a missense DCLRE1C variant and V-gene and J-gene trimming of TCR beta chains was found in a later genetic analysis and replicated in an independent cohort. A few of the identified cytomegalovirus-associated TCR beta chains were confirmed in vitro to be specific for cytomegalovirus antigens. The sequencing pipeline was judged likely to have produced a cluster of highly shared sequence variants as a technical artifact. Compared with equally common non-associated chains, HLA-associated TCR beta chains in a later analysis were more clonally expanded and had lower generation probabilities. Because counts were too low, more than 15 rarely observed V segments, including chromosome 9 orphons, were left out of the earlier analysis of 500 to 750 of the donors. A later analysis reported that several top co-occurrence clusters appeared linked to parvovirus B19, influenza, CMV and Epstein-Barr virus. According to a later analysis, most CMV-associated TCR beta chains appeared to be HLA-restricted, and the HLA associations seemed to be driven largely by CMV exposure. A later analysis found that TCR association rates varied across HLA loci, with DRB1 alleles showing the most associated TCRs and HLA-C alleles the fewest. In an earlier analysis of 587 of the donors, most TCR beta V segments appeared in productive rearrangements about 87% or about 30% of the time, broadly matching IMGT annotations. Because the 87-base-pair reads could not distinguish some IMGT-functional V segments, including TRBV6-2 and TRBV6-3, those segments were excluded.

The cohort comprised 666 healthy bone marrow donors. At the time of sampling, all cohort members were nominally healthy, though unrecorded immune exposures were likely present. The donor tested CMV seropositive and was one of the 289 seropositive cohort members. Each donor provided a peripheral blood sample, and peripheral blood mononuclear cells were used for TCR beta sequencing. Genomic DNA extraction from the blood cell samples was performed with the Qiagen DNeasy Blood Extraction Kit. Note on this clone: Its antigen is currently not known. Base qualities are not provided; no much larger clone lies one nucleotide away.

Library construction relied on the immunoSEQ multiplex PCR assay. For the multiplex PCR, a mixture combining 60 forward primers for TCR Vbeta segments and 13 reverse primers for TCR Jbeta segments was used. Amplification of the CDR3 region of rearranged TCR beta genes was performed with a multiplex PCR assay on genomic DNA. The Illumina HiSeq System was used to sequence the amplified TCR beta libraries as 87-base-pair reads. From the authors' description of their analysis: A later analysis tallied tens of millions of unique TCR beta chains across the 666 repertoires, and around 10 million of those chains were shared by two or more donors. To remove PCR and sequencing errors, raw reads were error-corrected and collapsed into unique sequences using a nearest-neighbor algorithm that merged closely related sequences. CDR3 sequences were aligned to IMGT reference sequences to assign V, D and J gene segments. For a sequence to be retained, a match of at least six nucleotides was required to both a V gene segment and a J gene segment. Rearrangements were called productive when the CDR3 lacked stop codons and stayed in frame with V and J; all others were non-productive. Following IMGT convention, CDR3 was defined as the stretch from the second conserved V-encoded cysteine up to the conserved J-encoded phenylalanine. The earlier analysis of 500 to 750 of the donors excluded any sequence lacking an unambiguous match to a single V gene segment. In an earlier analysis of a few hundred of the donors, V segments were called functional above 56.7% productive rearrangements and were called segregating when the between-donor standard deviation exceeded 5%. A statistical classification framework was built to diagnose cytomegalovirus status from the catalog of TCR beta chain sequences. In a later analysis, V and J genes were assigned by comparing TCR nucleotide sequences against IMGT/GENE-DB human TR gene sequences. A later analysis assigned CDR3 sequences and most-parsimonious VDJ recombination scenarios with the TCRdist pipeline. In a later analysis, each TCR beta chain was defined by its CDR3 amino acid sequence together with its V-gene family, and reads without a unique V-gene family were excluded. A later analysis removed 550 to 700 highly shared, low-generation-probability nucleotide sequences to deal with suspected cross-contamination and a sequencing artifact. For each public chain, a later analysis derived a clonal expansion index from normalized ranks of inferred template counts within each repertoire. A later analysis computed generation probabilities with a VDJ recombination model fitted to out-of-frame rearrangements, and checked the results against IGoR. In a later analysis, TCR-TCR, TCR-HLA and TCR-CMV co-occurrence was scored with hypergeometric tests, and a repertoire-size bias correction was applied to TCR pairs. A later analysis estimated false discovery rates by permuting HLA or CMV assignments 20 times. In a later analysis, co-occurring TCRs were grouped using DBSCAN, with TCRdist sequence similarity added in when clustering inside HLA-allele-positive subsets. Repertoires with fewer than 30,000 or more than 120,000 public chains were left out of co-occurrence clustering, as were five repertoires with anomalous nucleotide sharing. TCRdb limited this immuneACCESS table to in-frame rearrangements with V and J called. A share of clones is missing; checked studies link under half to unresolved V genes, and the rest is unexplained. D and trimming were read from the DNA, whereas the V and J calls and clone size are those reported in that table. For this sample there are approximately 140,000 clones; around three quarters appear just once. The ten biggest clones cover approximately 6.2% of the sample.

CDR1 and CDR2 are read off the germline V gene as MNHNS and SASEGT. The trim is 4 bases for V and 0 bases for J, with a gap of 9 bases between the germline ends. The CDR3 runs 14 residues from the cysteine to the phenylalanine. Only the CDR3 DNA is retained, 42 bases long and in frame from the first base. The sequenced sample was PBMCs. The receptor chain draws on TRBV6-1 and TRBJ2-5; the best D guess is TRBD1, with 5 bases matching. This TCR derives from a man aged 35 to 55 in good health and CMV-seropositive. The DNA sequence is given as TGTGCCAGCAGTGTCGACAGTTACCAAGAGACCCAGTACTTC. Translated, it reads CASSVDSYQETQYF.